The rows below give T cell receptor beta chains drawn from one sample of a study of cytomegalovirus exposure and HLA in healthy donors. Here immunoSEQ multiplex PCR was the method, and the copy in TCRdb shows in-frame clones only, minus some. The sample holds about 150,000 clones, 80% seen once. The sequenced sample was PBMCs. The receptors here all came from a middle-aged woman in good health and CMV-seropositive. Each CDR3 is given with its conserved first and last residue. A D gene is named only where the DNA matches it firmly. Only part of the rows carry a size: once, few, many, or a class if the clone is expanded.

size: NA; J: TRBJ2-7; D: TRBD1; V: TRBV29-1; length: 14; CDR3: CSVEAGQGFDEQYF; DNA: TGCAGCGTTGAGGCCGGACAGGGTTTCGACGAGCAGTACTTC
size: NA; J: TRBJ1-4; D: TRBD1; V: TRBV18; length: 13; CDR3: CASSPGQGEKLFF; DNA: TGTGCCAGCTCACCAGGACAGGGTGAAAAACTGTTTTTT
size: NA; J: TRBJ2-7; D: TRBD2; V: TRBV6-5; length: 15; CDR3: CASSFSTSGSNEQYF; DNA: TGTGCCAGCAGTTTTTCGACTAGCGGGAGCAACGAGCAGTACTTC
size: NA; J: TRBJ2-6; D: NA; V: TRBV19; length: 15; CDR3: CASSTHTSGANVLTF; DNA: TGTGCCAGTAGTACGCACACCTCTGGGGCCAACGTCCTGACTTTC
size: NA; J: TRBJ2-7; D: NA; V: TRBV6-1; length: 11; CDR3: CASSGQVEQYF; DNA: TGTGCCAGCAGTGGCCAGGTCGAGCAGTACTTC
size: NA; J: TRBJ1-1; D: TRBD1; V: TRBV10-3; length: 14; CDR3: CAIRVTGANTEAFF; DNA: TGTGCCATCAGGGTGACAGGGGCGAACACTGAAGCTTTCTTT
size: NA; J: TRBJ2-2; D: NA; V: TRBV18; length: 14; CDR3: CASSVTENTGELFF; DNA: TGTGCCAGCTCCGTGACAGAGAACACCGGGGAGCTGTTTTTT
size: NA; J: TRBJ1-4; D: TRBD1; V: TRBV5-4; length: 15; CDR3: CASSWTGSQNEKLFF; DNA: TGTGCCAGCAGCTGGACAGGGTCCCAGAATGAAAAACTGTTTTTT
size: NA; J: TRBJ1-2; D: NA; V: TRBV30; length: 12; CDR3: CAWSGGGPQYAF; DNA: TGTGCCTGGAGTGGAGGGGGACCTCAATACGCCTTC
size: NA; J: TRBJ2-1; D: TRBD2; V: TRBV6-6; length: 16; CDR3: CASSYTLAGSYNEQFF; DNA: TGTGCCAGCAGTTACACTCTAGCGGGATCGTACAATGAGCAGTTCTTC
size: NA; J: TRBJ1-1; D: NA; V: TRBV5-1; length: 15; CDR3: CASSLGRERSTEAFF; DNA: TGCGCCAGCAGCTTGGGGCGGGAAAGGAGCACTGAAGCTTTCTTT
size: once; J: TRBJ2-3; D: TRBD1; V: TRBV5-1; length: 14; CDR3: CASSSDRGTDTQYF; DNA: TGCGCCAGCAGCTCAGACAGGGGGACAGATACGCAGTATTTT
size: few; J: TRBJ2-5; D: TRBD2; V: TRBV29-1; length: 14; CDR3: CSVSTSGRGETQYF; DNA: TGCAGCGTCTCGACTAGCGGGAGAGGGGAGACCCAGTACTTC
size: NA; J: TRBJ2-7; D: NA; V: TRBV5-5; length: 15; CDR3: CASSLASQGSYEQYF; DNA: TGTGCCAGCAGCTTGGCCTCTCAGGGTTCCTACGAGCAGTACTTC
size: NA; J: TRBJ2-7; D: NA; V: TRBV5-1; length: 13; CDR3: CASSLASSYEQYF; DNA: TGCGCCAGCAGCTTGGCTAGCTCCTACGAGCAGTACTTC
size: NA; J: TRBJ2-7; D: NA; V: TRBV21-1; length: 16; CDR3: CASIRPGLAGSYEQYF; DNA: TGTGCCAGCATCCGCCCGGGACTAGCGGGGTCCTACGAGCAGTACTTC
size: NA; J: TRBJ1-3; D: NA; V: TRBV5-1; length: 15; CDR3: CASSLDLSYGNTIYF; DNA: TGCGCCAGCAGCTTGGATCTCAGTTACGGAAACACCATATATTTT
size: NA; J: TRBJ2-6; D: NA; V: TRBV7-9; length: 15; CDR3: CASSATGSGANVLTF; DNA: TGTGCCAGCAGCGCTACAGGCTCTGGGGCCAACGTCCTGACTTTC
size: NA; J: TRBJ2-7; D: NA; V: TRBV28; length: 15; CDR3: CASSLWGDKSYEQYF; DNA: TGTGCCAGCAGTTTATGGGGCGACAAGTCCTACGAGCAGTACTTC
size: NA; J: TRBJ2-2; D: NA; V: TRBV11-3; length: 14; CDR3: CASSFSRGAGELFF; DNA: TGTGCCAGCAGCTTCTCCAGGGGAGCCGGGGAGCTGTTTTTT
size: NA; J: TRBJ2-4; D: NA; V: TRBV11-2; length: 16; CDR3: CASSFFRGAVKNIQYF; DNA: TGTGCCAGCAGCTTTTTTCGGGGGGCCGTCAAAAACATTCAGTACTTC
size: NA; J: TRBJ2-3; D: TRBD2; V: TRBV5-4; length: 16; CDR3: CASSLAGVVAPDTQYF; DNA: TGTGCCAGCAGCCTCGCGGGGGTGGTAGCCCCGGATACGCAGTATTTT
size: NA; J: TRBJ2-5; D: NA; V: TRBV19; length: 15; CDR3: CASSTQTGIRETQYF; DNA: TGTGCCAGTAGTACCCAAACAGGGATTCGGGAGACCCAGTACTTC
size: NA; J: TRBJ2-7; D: TRBD2; V: TRBV2; length: 15; CDR3: CASSEQTSGNYEQYF; DNA: TGTGCCAGCAGTGAGCAGACTAGCGGGAACTACGAGCAGTACTTC
size: NA; J: TRBJ2-1; D: TRBD2; V: TRBV28; length: 16; CDR3: CASRGTSGHVYNEQFF; DNA: TGTGCCAGCAGGGGGACTAGCGGGCATGTCTACAATGAGCAGTTCTTC
size: NA; J: TRBJ2-1; D: TRBD2; V: TRBV10-1; length: 16; CDR3: CASTPGLAGPYNEQFF; DNA: TGCGCCAGCACCCCGGGACTAGCGGGACCCTACAATGAGCAGTTCTTC
size: few; J: TRBJ1-5; D: NA; V: TRBV30; length: 15; CDR3: CAWSQKLGRNQPQHF; DNA: TGTGCCTGGAGTCAGAAGCTGGGGCGGAATCAGCCCCAGCATTTT
size: NA; J: TRBJ1-5; D: NA; V: TRBV6-1; length: 11; CDR3: CASQGYQPQHF; DNA: TGTGCCAGTCAGGGTTATCAGCCCCAGCATTTT
size: NA; J: TRBJ1-1; D: NA; V: TRBV20-1; length: 11; CDR3: CSARRQIEAFF; DNA: TGCAGTGCTAGACGACAAATAGAAGCTTTCTTT